The 19 T cell receptor beta chains below were found in one sample sequenced in a study of vaccination and CD4 T cells after COVID-19. Their cognate antigens are unknown. This sample's treatment: roughly ten-day PBMC culture with coronavirus spike peptide pools or control peptides (ViraFEST assay). Sequencing of cultured CD4+ T cell DNA used the Oncomine TCR Beta short-read assay. TCRdb recomputed calls from the PCR reads with MiXCR, one row per CDR3 protein. The sample lists under 20,000 distinct CDR3 sequences, about 45% occurring once. Sequencing was performed on CD4+ T cells from blood, cultured in vitro, taken after SARS-CoV-2 vaccination. These receptors were collected from a human donor who had recovered from COVID-19.

This clonotype was counted a few times. The J gene is TRBJ2-7, the V gene TRBV2, with TRBD1 matching 11 bases. The germline V gene has CDR1 SNHLY and CDR2 FYNNEI. CDR3 size: 17 residues. Trimming cost V 4 bases and J 2 bases; bases outside gene matches: 10. As DNA, the CDR3 is TGTGCCAGCAGTGGCTCGTACGGGACAGGGGGAGCCTACGAGCAGTACTTC. Amino acid sequence: CASSGSYGTGGAYEQYF.

There are a few counts of this clonotype. The chain combines TRBV10-3 with TRBJ1-5, with D possibly being TRBD1 (5 bases). CDR1 ENHRY and CDR2 SYGVKD come from the germline V gene. V was clipped by 6 bases and J by 3 bases, with 12 bases between them. This CDR3 region has 14 residues. The CDR3 DNA reads TGTGCCATCAGCGAACGGGACCCCAATCAGCCCCAGCATTTT. Its protein product is CAISERDPNQPQHF.

The V call is TRBV20-1, the J call TRBJ2-2; TRBD2 agrees at 9 bases. CDR3 length equals 16 residues. Germline CDR1 and CDR2: DFQATT and SNEGSKA (reference sequence). The V gene end was trimmed by 2 bases and the J gene end by 0 bases; junction bases not matched to a gene: 4. The CDR3 loop reads CSARPRGGANTGELFF. The CDR3 DNA reads TGCAGTGCTAGACCCCGCGGGGGGGCGAACACCGGGGAGCTGTTTTTT.

This clonotype was seen a handful of times. V and J are TRBV25-1 and TRBJ1-6; TRBD1 matches at 7 bases. The CDR3 is 15 amino acids. Germline values: CDR1 MGHDK, CDR2 SYGVNS. V shed 2 bases and J 6 bases; nucleotides not matched to a gene: 4. CDR3 sequence: CASSEQTGRNSPLHF. Written as DNA, the CDR3 is TGTGCCAGCAGTGAACAGACAGGGCGTAATTCACCCCTCCACTTT.

This clonotype was recorded a few times. This chain connects TRBV7-3 to TRBJ1-5; possibly TRBD1 for D (5 bases). V lost 3 bases and J lost 6, with 9 bases in between. The CDR3 is 13 amino acids. Germline loops: CDR1 SGHTA, CDR2 FQGTGA. CDR3 sequence: CASSLQGGQPQHF. Written as DNA, the CDR3 is TGTGCCAGCAGCTTGCAGGGAGGTCAGCCCCAGCATTTT.

This chain uses TRBV20-1 with TRBJ2-3; D is perhaps TRBD2 (5 bases). CDR1 and CDR2 from the germline V gene are DFQATT and SNEGSKA (reference sequence). The CDR3 spans 15 residues. The V end was cut by 6 bases, the J end by 1 base, with 17 bases between. CDR3 in DNA: TGCAGTGCCCGCCCCGGAGGAGATCGCACAGATACGCAGTATTTT. Amino acids: CSARPGGDRTDTQYF.

This clonotype was found a few times. The rearrangement links TRBV6-1 to TRBJ1-1; D unclear. Trimming removed 6 bases from V and 4 bases from J, with 12 bases in between. The CDR3 extends over 13 amino acids. Looked up from germline, CDR1 is MNHNS and CDR2 is SASEGT. The CDR3 coding sequence is TGTGCCAGCAGACGGACGGAGTCCACTGAAGCTTTCTTT. Amino acid sequence: CASRRTESTEAFF.

The J gene is TRBJ1-5, the V gene TRBV10-3; 7 bases agree with TRBD1. CDR1 is ENHRY, CDR2 SYGVKD, per germline. V shed 9 bases, J shed 7 bases, and the junction held 9 bases outside the gene matches. This CDR3 is built from 13 residues. As DNA, the CDR3 is TGTGCCATTAGCGGACAGGAACGCCAGCCCCAGCATTTT. Protein sequence: CAISGQERQPQHF.

V is TRBV30 and J is TRBJ2-7; TRBD2 might be the D (6 bases). Trimming cost V 3 bases and J 7 bases, with 16 bases left between them. CDR1 is GTSNPN, CDR2 SVGIG, per germline (reference sequence). The CDR3 has 13 amino acids. CDR3 sequence: CAWSGGASTEQYF. Here the CDR3 DNA reads TGTGCCTGGAGCGGGGGAGCTTCTACGGAGCAGTACTTC.

The chain carries TRBV11-1 and TRBJ1-5; D remains ambiguous. The CDR3 totals 15 residues. Trimming shortened V by 6 bases and J by 2 bases, and 14 bases separated the two germline ends. Per germline, CDR1 SGHAT and CDR2 FQDESV (reference sequence). In DNA form, the CDR3 reads TGTGCCAGCAGTCAAGGCGGTTGGGGCAATCAGCCCCAGCATTTT. Amino acid sequence: CASSQGGWGNQPQHF.

A few counts support this clonotype. The chain combines TRBV6-1 with TRBJ1-1; unclear D gene. This CDR3 region has 13 residues. With 7 bases removed from V and 3 bases from J, the gap between germline ends came to 12 bases. Germline V gene sequence: CDR1 MNHNS, CDR2 SASEGT. The CDR3 protein is CASTPRQDTEAFF. DNA of the CDR3: TGTGCCAGCACCCCCCGCCAGGACACTGAAGCTTTCTTT.

V usage is TRBV20-1 and J usage is TRBJ1-1, with D perhaps matching TRBD1 (5 bases). The CDR3 totals 13 residues. Germline CDR1 and CDR2: DFQATT and SNEGSKA (reference sequence). Trimming removed 3 bases at V and 5 bases at J, with 13 bases between. CDR3 nucleotides: TGCAGTGCTAGGAGGGGCGGGGGGACTGAAGCTTTCTTT. This translates into CSARRGGGTEAFF.

This clonotype has just a few counts. This chain links TRBV9 with TRBJ1-6; D is perhaps TRBD1 (6 bases). This CDR3 is 14 amino acids long. Trimming left V 0 bases short and J 8 bases short, with 9 bases between. Germline CDR1 and CDR2: SGDLS and YYNGEE. The CDR3 reads CASSVGQAYSPLHF. The CDR3 DNA reads as TGTGCCAGCAGCGTAGGACAGGCCTATTCACCCCTCCACTTT.

This clonotype was seen more than once but under ten times. V gene TRBV2 combines with J gene TRBJ1-5; D unclear. Trimming took off 2 bases at V and 7 bases at J, with 15 bases between the two ends. This CDR3 has 15 residues. The germline V gene has CDR1 SNHLY and CDR2 FYNNEI. This CDR3 is CASSELPTVGQPQHF. In DNA form, the CDR3 reads TGTGCCAGCAGTGAATTGCCGACGGTAGGGCAGCCCCAGCATTTT.

This clonotype showed up just a few times. The V call is TRBV20-1, the J call TRBJ2-5; maybe TRBD1 (5 bases). Germline CDR1 and CDR2: DFQATT and SNEGSKA (reference sequence). This CDR3 is 13 amino acids long. V was pared by 1 base and J by 5 bases, with 11 bases between. CDR3 nucleotide sequence: TGCAGTGCTAGAGGTACAGGCCTGGAGACCCAGTACTTC. This codes for CSARGTGLETQYF.

V and J are TRBV20-1 and TRBJ2-7, with D unclear. Germline V gene data show CDR1 as DFQATT and CDR2 as SNEGSKA (reference sequence). The CDR3 consists of 14 residues. Trimming took off 3 bases at V and 3 bases at J, with 15 bases between the two ends. In DNA form, the CDR3 reads TGCAGTGCTAGTAATACTGTTTTTAGCTACGAGCAGTACTTC. Residues: CSASNTVFSYEQYF.

This sequence joins TRBV6-1 and TRBJ1-4; no reliable D call. This CDR3 comprises 13 residues. V shed 6 bases and J shed 7 bases, with 12 bases lying between them. In germline, CDR1 is MNHNS, CDR2 SASEGT. CDR3 DNA sequence: TGTGCCAGCAGCCGAGGACTCGCTGAAAAACTGTTTTTT. Translation: CASSRGLAEKLFF.

The rearrangement links TRBV6-2 or TRBV6-3 to TRBJ2-2; D is undetermined. V was clipped by 6 bases and J by 6 bases, with 11 bases between them. Germline loops: CDR1 MNHEY, CDR2 SVGEGT. The CDR3 spans 13 residues. DNA of the CDR3: TGTGCCAGCAGGCCGAATTATGCCGGGGAGCTGTTTTTT. The encoded protein is CASRPNYAGELFF.

V and J are TRBV20-1 and TRBJ2-7; TRBD1 agrees at 10 bases. The CDR3 length is 15 residues. The junction had 9 bases not matched to a gene; V was cut back by 3 bases and J by 4 bases. Germline values: CDR1 DFQATT, CDR2 SNEGSKA (reference sequence). The CDR3 DNA reads as TGCAGTGCTAGGGTCCTTGGGACAGGGGCTTACGAGCAGTACTTC. This codes for CSARVLGTGAYEQYF.